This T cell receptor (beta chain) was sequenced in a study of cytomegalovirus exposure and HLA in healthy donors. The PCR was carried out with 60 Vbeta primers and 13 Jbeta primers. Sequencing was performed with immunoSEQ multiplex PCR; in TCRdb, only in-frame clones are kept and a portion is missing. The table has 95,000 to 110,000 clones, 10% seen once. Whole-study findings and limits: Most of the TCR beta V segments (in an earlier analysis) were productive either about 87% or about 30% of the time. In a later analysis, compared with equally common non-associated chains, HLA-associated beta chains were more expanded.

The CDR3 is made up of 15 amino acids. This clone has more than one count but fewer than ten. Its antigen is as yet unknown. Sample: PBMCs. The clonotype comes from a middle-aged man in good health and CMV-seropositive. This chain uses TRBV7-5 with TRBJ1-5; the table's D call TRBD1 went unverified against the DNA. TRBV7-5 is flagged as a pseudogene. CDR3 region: CARSSRTGVRQPQHF. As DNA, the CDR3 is TGTGCCAGAAGCTCCCGGACAGGAGTCCGGCAGCCCCAGCATTTT.